This T cell receptor (beta chain) came from a study of T cell repertoires in cytomegalovirus infection. Study summary: Indicated by public TCR beta signatures were CMV infection and matching HLA type. Regarding the study as a whole: Dominating the ex vivo response were HLA-C-restricted CMV-specific TCR beta clonotypes. The study identified carriers of CMV plus the relevant HLA from cumulative public TCR beta family frequency.

This clonotype was seen repeatedly, ten times or more. What it recognizes is unknown. MiXCR, applied by TCRdb to the reads, yields one record per CDR3 protein. This table holds 150,000 to 200,000 distinct CDR3 sequences, roughly 9% found once. J lost 2 bases, V lost 0 bases, and 1 base had no gene match. The CDR3 has 16 residues. Germline CDR1 and CDR2: SEHNR and FQNEAQ (reference sequence). The gene calls are TRBV7-9 and TRBJ2-7; 13 bases line up with TRBD2. The source is a human donor in good health (CMV status not recorded). Some clones in this sample may be carry-over from other donors' samples. Sequenced input: PBMCs. The CDR3 is CASSLATSGRTYEQYF. Here the CDR3 DNA reads TGTGCCAGCAGCTTAGCGACTAGCGGGAGGACCTACGAGCAGTACTTC.